This TCR beta chain was documented in a study of blood T cell repertoires in COVID-19 (TCRdb year 2020). Describing the broader study: Samples from collaborators originated in the United States, Italy and Spain and spanned both the acute and convalescent phases of COVID-19. The samples were drawn from the first 160 participants of the ongoing ImmuneRACE study and from 950 to 1,500 subjects provided by 6 global collaborators. The sample metadata nearly always contained a de-identified subject ID, COVID-19 status, age in years and sex. The repertoires were made available in a free public database intended to serve as a resource for research on the immune response to SARS-CoV-2. The material from the prospective study consisted of cDNA or gDNA derived from T cells, B-cell-depleted T cells, or PBMCs. The dataset comprised deeply sampled blood TCRbeta repertoires from subjects exposed to, actively infected with, or recovered from COVID-19. Where available, HLA class I and class II types were obtained from metadata supplied by the sample provider rather than from assay-based typing.

TCRbeta CDR3 regions were amplified from genomic DNA using the immunoSEQ Assay, a bias-controlled multiplex PCR. In the source study's methods: Within the assay, amplification of reference gene primers was used to estimate how many nucleated cells each sample contained. To quantify the absolute abundance of each unique TCRbeta CDR3 rearrangement, sequence reads were collapsed and filtered. For each sample, productive Simpson clonality was calculated as the square root of Simpson's diversity index over productive rearrangements. TCRdb mirrors the immuneACCESS table, restricted to in-frame sequences. Some clones are absent from its copies; in checked studies, under half trace to an unresolved V gene, and the reason for the others is unknown. The V and J calls and clone size were taken over from that table, and D and trimming were inferred from the DNA. The sample table lists tens of thousands of clones, about 83% of them with a count of one. The top ten clonotypes cover approximately 15% of the sample.

General findings and caveats noted by the study authors: How much clinical and demographic metadata was included differed by source and by participant, and the metadata was provided uncurated.

The collaborating institutions used their own protocols to collect whole blood in K2EDTA tubes. Collaborator samples were shipped for TCRbeta analysis as frozen whole blood, isolated PBMCs, or DNA extracted from either sample type. Worth noting for this clone: Its recognized antigen is unknown. No base quality values were provided; no much bigger clone lies one nucleotide off.

Deletion took 7 bases off V and 0 bases off J, with a span of 13 bases between the germline ends. CDR1 SGHRS and CDR2 YFSETQ were looked up in the germline V gene. CDR3 length: 15 amino acids, cysteine to phenylalanine. Only the CDR3 part of the read is kept: 45 bases, read in frame from the first base. The chain is encoded by TRBV5-1 joined to TRBJ1-4; matching of 5 bases hints at TRBD1 as the D gene. Sample: peripheral blood. The clonotype comes from a woman aged 70-85 years with acute or convalescent COVID-19. The CDR3 region has the sequence CASGDGSATNEKLFF. The base sequence is TGCGCCAGCGGGGACGGGAGTGCAACTAATGAAAAACTGTTTTTT.